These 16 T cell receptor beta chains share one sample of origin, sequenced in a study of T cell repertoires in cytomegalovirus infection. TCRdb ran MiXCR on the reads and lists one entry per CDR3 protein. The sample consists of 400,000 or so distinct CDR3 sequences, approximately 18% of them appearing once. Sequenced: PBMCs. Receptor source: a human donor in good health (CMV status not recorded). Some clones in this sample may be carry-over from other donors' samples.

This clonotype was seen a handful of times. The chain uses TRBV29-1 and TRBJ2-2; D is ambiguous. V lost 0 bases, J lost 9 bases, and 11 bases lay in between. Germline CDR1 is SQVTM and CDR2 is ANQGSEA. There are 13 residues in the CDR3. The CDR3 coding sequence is TGCAGCGTTGAAGATGGGATGCTCCGGGAGCTGTTTTTT. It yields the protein CSVEDGMLRELFF.

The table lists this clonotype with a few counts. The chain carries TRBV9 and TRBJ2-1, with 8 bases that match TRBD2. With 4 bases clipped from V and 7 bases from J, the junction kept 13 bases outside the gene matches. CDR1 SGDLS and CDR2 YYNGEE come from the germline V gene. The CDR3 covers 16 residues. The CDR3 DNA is TGTGCCAGCAGCCAGCTAATTTACACGGGAGGGAATGAGCAGTTCTTC. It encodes CASSQLIYTGGNEQFF.

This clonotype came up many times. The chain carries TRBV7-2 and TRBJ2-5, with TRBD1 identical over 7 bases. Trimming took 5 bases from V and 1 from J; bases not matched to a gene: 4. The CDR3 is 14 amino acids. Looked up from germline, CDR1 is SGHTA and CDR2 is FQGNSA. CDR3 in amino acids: CASSPRDSQETQYF. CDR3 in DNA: TGTGCCAGCAGCCCTAGGGACAGCCAAGAGACCCAGTACTTC.

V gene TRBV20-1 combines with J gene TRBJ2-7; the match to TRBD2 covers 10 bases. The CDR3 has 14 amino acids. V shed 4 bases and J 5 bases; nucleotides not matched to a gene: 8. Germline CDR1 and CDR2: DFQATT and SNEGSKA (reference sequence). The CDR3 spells CSATLAGEFHEQYF. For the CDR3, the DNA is TGCAGTGCTACCCTAGCGGGAGAGTTCCACGAGCAGTACTTC.

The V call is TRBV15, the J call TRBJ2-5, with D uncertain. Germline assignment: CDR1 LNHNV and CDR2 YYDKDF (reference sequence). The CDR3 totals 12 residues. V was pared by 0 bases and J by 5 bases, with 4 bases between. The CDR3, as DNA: TGTGCCACCAGCAGAGAGGGGGAGACCCAGTACTTC. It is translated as CATSREGETQYF.

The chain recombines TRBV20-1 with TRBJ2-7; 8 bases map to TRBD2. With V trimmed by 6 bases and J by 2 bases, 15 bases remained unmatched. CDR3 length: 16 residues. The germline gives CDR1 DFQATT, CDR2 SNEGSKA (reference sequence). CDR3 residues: CSATLAGVPNPYEQYF. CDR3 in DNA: TGCAGTGCGACTCTAGCGGGCGTCCCGAACCCCTACGAGCAGTACTTC.

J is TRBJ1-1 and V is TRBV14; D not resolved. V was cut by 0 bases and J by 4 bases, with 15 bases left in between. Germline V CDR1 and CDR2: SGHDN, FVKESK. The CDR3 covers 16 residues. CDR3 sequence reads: CASSQDRMGGGTEAFF. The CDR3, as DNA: TGTGCCAGCAGCCAAGATCGGATGGGCGGCGGCACTGAAGCTTTCTTT.

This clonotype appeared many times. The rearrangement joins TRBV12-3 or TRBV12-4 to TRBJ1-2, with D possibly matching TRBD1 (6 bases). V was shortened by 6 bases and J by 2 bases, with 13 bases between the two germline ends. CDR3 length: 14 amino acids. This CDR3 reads CASRAGTTNYGYTF. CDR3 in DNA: TGTGCCAGCAGGGCCGGGACAACGAACTATGGCTACACCTTC.

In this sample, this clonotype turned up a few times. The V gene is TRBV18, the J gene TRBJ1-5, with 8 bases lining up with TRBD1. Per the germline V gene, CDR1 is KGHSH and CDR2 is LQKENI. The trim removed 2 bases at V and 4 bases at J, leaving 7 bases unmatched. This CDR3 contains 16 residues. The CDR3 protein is CASSPGTGGGNQPQHF. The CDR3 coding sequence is TGTGCCAGCTCACCAGGAACAGGGGGAGGAAATCAGCCCCAGCATTTT.

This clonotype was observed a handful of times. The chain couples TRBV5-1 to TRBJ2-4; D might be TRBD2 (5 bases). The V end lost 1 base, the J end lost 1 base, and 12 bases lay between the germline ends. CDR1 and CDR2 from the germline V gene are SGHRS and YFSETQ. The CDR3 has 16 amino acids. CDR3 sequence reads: CASSLSVGVAKNIQYF. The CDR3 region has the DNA TGCGCCAGCAGCTTGTCCGTCGGGGTCGCCAAAAACATTCAGTACTTC.

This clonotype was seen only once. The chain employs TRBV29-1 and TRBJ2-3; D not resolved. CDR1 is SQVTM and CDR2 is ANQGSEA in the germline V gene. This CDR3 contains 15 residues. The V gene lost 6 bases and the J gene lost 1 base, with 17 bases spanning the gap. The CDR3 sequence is CSVRGNQKGTDTQYF. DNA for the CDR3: TGCAGCGTAAGAGGAAATCAAAAGGGCACAGATACGCAGTATTTT.

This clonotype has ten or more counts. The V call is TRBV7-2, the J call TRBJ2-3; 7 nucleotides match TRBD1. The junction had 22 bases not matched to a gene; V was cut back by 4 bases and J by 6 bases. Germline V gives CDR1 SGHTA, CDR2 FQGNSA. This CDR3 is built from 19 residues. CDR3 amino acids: CASSSHDRARSTHRDTQYF. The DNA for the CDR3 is TGTGCCAGCAGCTCTCATGACAGGGCCCGGTCTACCCACAGGGATACGCAGTATTTT.

CDR3 loop: CASGRRGDGSYEQYF. The CDR3 coding sequence is TGTGCCAGCGGGCGACGAGGGGACGGGTCCTACGAGCAGTACTTC. The J gene is TRBJ2-7, the V gene TRBV5-5; the D call may be TRBD1 or TRBD2 (5 bases each). This CDR3 region has 15 residues. V lost 7 bases to trimming and J lost 1 base, with 18 bases between them. The V gene's germline CDR1 is SGHKS and CDR2 YYEKEE (reference sequence). Full variable domain (remainder filled in from reference TRBV5-5 and TRBJ2-7): DAGVTQSPTHLIKTRGQQVTLRCSPISGHKSVSWYQQVLGQGPQFIFQYYEKEERGRGNFPDRFSARQFPNYSSELNVNALLLGDSALYLCASGRRGDGSYEQYFGPGTRLTVT.

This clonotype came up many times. The CDR3 DNA sequence: TGTGCCAGCAGCTTATGGACTAGCGGATCCTACGAGCAGTACTTC. Translated, it gives CASSLWTSGSYEQYF. The J gene is TRBJ2-7, the V gene TRBV7-6; TRBD2 aligns across 10 bases. The germline V gene encodes CDR1 SGHVS and CDR2 FNYEAQ. The V gene end was trimmed by 2 bases and the J gene end by 1 base; junction bases not matched to a gene: 2. CDR3 size: 15 residues.

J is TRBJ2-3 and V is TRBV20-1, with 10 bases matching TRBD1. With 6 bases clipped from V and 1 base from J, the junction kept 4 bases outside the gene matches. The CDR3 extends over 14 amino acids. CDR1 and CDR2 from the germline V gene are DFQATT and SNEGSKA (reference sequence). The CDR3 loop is CSATGTGGTDTQYF. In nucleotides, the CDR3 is TGCAGTGCAACCGGGACAGGGGGCACAGATACGCAGTATTTT.

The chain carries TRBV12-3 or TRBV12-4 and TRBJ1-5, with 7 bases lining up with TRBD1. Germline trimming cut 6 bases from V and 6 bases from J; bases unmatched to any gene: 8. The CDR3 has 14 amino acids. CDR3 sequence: CASSSRQGSQPQHF. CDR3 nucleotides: TGTGCCAGCAGCTCTAGACAGGGATCTCAGCCCCAGCATTTT.